The present T cell receptor beta chain was sequenced within a study of blood T cell repertoires in COVID-19 (TCRdb year 2020). Describing the broader study: Samples covering the acute and convalescent phases of COVID-19 were provided by collaborators in the United States, Italy and Spain. The material from the prospective study consisted of cDNA or gDNA derived from T cells, B-cell-depleted T cells, or PBMCs. The dataset comprised deeply sampled blood TCRbeta repertoires from subjects exposed to, actively infected with, or recovered from COVID-19. The repertoires were released in a freely available public database intended as a resource for research on the immune response to SARS-CoV-2. Samples were obtained from the ongoing ImmuneRACE study (first 160 participants) and from about 1,300 subjects provided by 6 global collaborators. The sample metadata nearly always contained a de-identified subject ID, COVID-19 status, age in years and sex. Where available, HLA class I and class II types were taken from metadata supplied by the sample provider and were not determined by assay-based typing. General study outcomes and caveats: Clinical and demographic metadata were provided uncurated, with the amount varying by source and participant.

TCRbeta CDR3 regions were amplified from genomic DNA by means of the immunoSEQ Assay, a bias-controlled multiplex PCR. The original methods were these. Within the assay, amplification of reference gene primers was used to estimate how many nucleated cells each sample contained. To quantify the absolute abundance of each unique TCRbeta CDR3 rearrangement, sequence reads were collapsed and filtered. Productive Simpson clonality was computed per sample as the square root of Simpson's diversity index over productive rearrangements. In its TCRdb copy, this immuneACCESS table keeps in-frame sequences only and misses some clones. Where compared with another copy, unresolved V genes explain less than half of these, and the others have no known cause. V, J and clone size were drawn from that table, and D and trimming were deduced from the DNA. The sample table shows a few hundred thousand clones, and 70% to 90% are seen once. The ten largest clones capture 2.2% of the sample.

In the prospective study, participants were roughly 18 to 100 years old, resided in fewer than 25 geographic areas of the United States, and were enrolled through a virtual design. In the prospective study, cohorts were assigned on the basis of participant-reported clinical history obtained from a screening survey and a study questionnaire. Recovered participants in ImmuneRACE Cohort 3 were defined by two consecutive negative NP/OP PCR tests, clearance by a healthcare professional, or resolution of symptoms. Each participant in the prospective study had whole blood, serum and a nasopharyngeal or oropharyngeal swab collected by mobile phlebotomists. Over a roughly 2-month period, participants in the prospective study had the option of providing additional blood draws and questionnaires. Prospective study blood samples were shipped either frozen or at room temperature before DNA extraction. V is reduced by 1 base and J by 4 bases, leaving a spacing of 11 bases between them. The germline V gene yields MNHNS for CDR1 and SASEGT for CDR2. From the cysteine up to the phenylalanine, the CDR3 has a length of 15 residues. CDR3 DNA only is kept here, 45 bases in frame from base 1.

In regard to this clone: Its antigen remains undetermined. Base qualities are missing; no much larger clone stands one base away.

The chain couples TRBV6-1 to TRBJ2-1; matching of 6 bases hints at TRBD2 as the D gene. Sequences were obtained from PBMCs or T cells enriched from blood (not recorded which). The source is a man younger than 40 who had recovered from COVID-19. CDR3 reads: CASSEGVAVYNEQFF. The DNA is TGTGCCAGCAGTGAAGGGGTAGCGGTGTACAATGAGCAGTTCTTC.